The 26 T cell receptor beta chains below all came from one sample that was sequenced in a study of cytomegalovirus exposure and HLA in healthy donors. Data came from immunoSEQ multiplex PCR; TCRdb stores just in-frame clones and leaves some out. The table lists about 280,000 clones, 88% of them singletons. The source material was PBMCs. The origin of the receptors is a woman aged 18-29 years in good health and CMV-seronegative.

This chain uses TRBV7-9 with TRBJ2-2, with 10 bases fitting TRBD2. The CDR3 length is 17 residues. From germline, CDR1 is SEHNR and CDR2 FQNEAQ (reference sequence). Trimming removed 5 bases from V and 7 bases from J; junction bases left unmatched: 13. The CDR3 loop is CASSPRTSGTSIGELFF. CDR3 sequence (DNA): TGTGCCAGCAGCCCGAGAACTAGCGGGACAAGTATCGGGGAGCTGTTTTTT.

The rearrangement links TRBV5-1 to TRBJ2-1; D may be TRBD2 (6 bases). CDR1 is SGHRS, CDR2 YFSETQ, per germline. V lost 0 bases and J 2 bases, leaving 12 bases between the germline ends. This CDR3 has 16 amino acids. The CDR3 is CASSLAGASTYNEQFF. CDR3 DNA sequence: TGCGCCAGCAGCTTGGCGGGAGCGAGTACCTACAATGAGCAGTTCTTC.

The chain couples TRBV2 to TRBJ1-5; D is uncertain. The CDR3 has 15 residues. Trimming removed 3 bases at V and 9 bases at J, with 18 bases between. CDR1 SNHLY and CDR2 FYNNEI come from the germline V gene. The CDR3 DNA follows: TGTGCCAGCAGTGACCCGGGTACCCACCGAAGGCCCCAGCATTTT. Translated: CASSDPGTHRRPQHF.

The chain carries TRBV2 and TRBJ2-7; 12 bases line up with TRBD1. V shed 4 bases and J 5 bases; nucleotides not matched to a gene: 9. The CDR3 is 16 residues long. The germline CDR1 and CDR2 sequences are SNHLY and FYNNEI. The CDR3 sequence: CASSVPGQGAVDEQYF. CDR3 in DNA: TGTGCCAGCAGTGTCCCGGGACAGGGGGCTGTGGACGAGCAGTACTTC. Complete variable domain (other parts from reference TRBV2 and TRBJ2-7): EPEVTQTPSHQVTQMGQEVILRCVPISNHLYFYWYRQILGQKVEFLVSFYNNEISEKSEIFDDQFSVERPDGSNFTLKIRSTKLEDSAMYFCASSVPGQGAVDEQYFGPGTRLTVT.

The rearrangement links TRBV10-3 to TRBJ1-1, with D unclear. CDR3 length: 17 residues. Germline values: CDR1 ENHRY, CDR2 SYGVKD. V was trimmed by 0 bases and J by 0 bases, leaving 14 bases between them. The DNA of the CDR3 is TGTGCCATCAGTGAGTCCAGGATGGGCTCCATGAACACTGAAGCTTTCTTT. It codes for CAISESRMGSMNTEAFF.

This rearrangement joins TRBV5-1 to TRBJ2-5, with 7 bases identical to TRBD1. V trimming: 4 bases; J trimming: 2 bases; junction bases outside the gene matches: 8. Germline V CDR1 and CDR2: SGHRS, YFSETQ. The CDR3 is 15 residues long. The CDR3 coding sequence is TGCGCCAGCAGCGCCGTCGGGACAGCACAAGAGACCCAGTACTTC. Its translation is CASSAVGTAQETQYF.

This chain joins TRBV6-5 and TRBJ2-2; TRBD2 aligns across 7 bases. V shed 4 bases and J 6 bases; nucleotides not matched to a gene: 11. CDR3 length: 16 residues. Per the germline V gene, CDR1 is MNHEY and CDR2 is SVGAGI. The CDR3 region is CASSSGGAGRAGELFF. In DNA form, the CDR3 reads TGTGCCAGCAGTTCCGGGGGAGCGGGGAGGGCCGGGGAGCTGTTTTTT.

The V gene is TRBV25-1, the J gene TRBJ1-1, with a tentative D call TRBD1 (5 bases). Trimming took off 3 bases at V and 3 bases at J, with 20 bases between the two ends. The CDR3 spans 17 residues. CDR1 is MGHDK, CDR2 SYGVNS, per germline. CDR3 sequence (DNA): TGTGCCAGCAGTGATGGTCTACTTTGGGGCTCGGACACTGAAGCTTTCTTT. Protein: CASSDGLLWGSDTEAFF. Complete variable domain (other parts from reference TRBV25-1 and TRBJ1-1): EADIYQTPRYLVIGTGKKITLECSQTMGHDKMYWYQQDPGMELHLIHYSYGVNSTEKGDLSSESTVSRIRTEHFPLTLESARPSHTSQYLCASSDGLLWGSDTEAFFGQGTRLTVV.

J is TRBJ2-5 and V is TRBV5-4; unclear D gene. In germline, CDR1 is SGHNT, CDR2 YYREEE (reference sequence). The ends were cut back, 2 bases at V and 4 bases at J, with 9 bases in the middle. The CDR3 loop spans 13 amino acids. The CDR3, as DNA: TGTGCCAGCAGCTTTTATTCGCGAGAGACCCAGTACTTC. It codes for CASSFYSRETQYF.

A note on this clone: A read error may produce the germline difference seen at one junction end. The V and J genes are TRBV4-1 and TRBJ2-7; D remains ambiguous. Germline V lookup: CDR1 MGHRA, CDR2 YSYEKL. There are 13 residues in the CDR3. CDR3 in amino acids: CASSQVLWAPPLF. The DNA of the CDR3 is TGCGCCAGCAGCCAAGTGTTGTGGGCCCCCCCGCTCTTC.

The chain combines TRBV9 with TRBJ2-1, with D possibly matching TRBD2 (6 bases). The germline V gene encodes CDR1 SGDLS and CDR2 YYNGEE. This CDR3 has 14 amino acids. The V end lost 2 bases, the J end lost 0 bases, and 6 bases lay between the germline ends. Written as DNA, the CDR3 is TGTGCCAGCAGCGTGGAGGGCTCCTACAATGAGCAGTTCTTC. Amino acids: CASSVEGSYNEQFF.

Only one count was recorded for this clone. The gene calls are TRBV27 and TRBJ2-2; D might be TRBD2 (5 bases). Trimming removed 1 base at V and 3 bases at J, with 15 bases between. The CDR3 runs to 17 residues. CDR1 MNHEY and CDR2 SMNVEV come from the germline V gene (reference sequence). The CDR3, as DNA: TGTGCCAGCAGTTTATTAGCGCGGATGGAAGACACCGGGGAGCTGTTTTTT. Protein: CASSLLARMEDTGELFF.

The rearrangement links TRBV4-1 to TRBJ2-7, with D possibly TRBD1 on 5 matching bases. V dropped 4 bases and J dropped 0 bases, with 10 bases sitting between them. Germline V lookup: CDR1 MGHRA, CDR2 YSYEKL. This CDR3 is 14 amino acids long. CDR3 amino acids: CASSLLRGSYEQYF. The CDR3 DNA sequence: TGCGCCAGCAGCCTCCTTAGGGGCTCCTACGAGCAGTACTTC.

This sequence joins TRBV15 and TRBJ2-7; D is uncertain. Germline assignment: CDR1 LNHNV and CDR2 YYDKDF (reference sequence). The V end lost 0 bases, the J end lost 6 bases, and 3 bases lay between the germline ends. The CDR3 covers 11 residues. The CDR3 coding sequence is TGTGCCACCAGCAGAGACAGCGAGCAGTACTTC. Protein product: CATSRDSEQYF.

The V and J genes are TRBV5-4 and TRBJ2-1; 11 bases are shared with TRBD2. V was pared by 2 bases and J by 9 bases, with 4 bases of the junction left unmatched. This CDR3 contains 14 residues. In germline, CDR1 is SGHNT, CDR2 YYREEE (reference sequence). This CDR3 is CASSFLSGRGEQFF. The CDR3 DNA reads TGTGCCAGCAGCTTTCTTAGCGGGAGGGGTGAGCAGTTCTTC.

The rearrangement joins TRBV5-4 to TRBJ2-7; 7 bases fit TRBD1. This CDR3 comprises 14 residues. V was clipped by 2 bases and J by 2 bases; unmatched bases: 4. Germline values: CDR1 SGHNT, CDR2 YYREEE (reference sequence). The CDR3 coding sequence is TGTGCCAGCAGCTTCGGGGACAGCCCCTACGAGCAGTACTTC. Translation: CASSFGDSPYEQYF.

The CDR3 here is CASSSTGVVEQYF. CDR3 DNA: TGTGCCAGCAGTTCGACAGGAGTTGTCGAGCAGTACTTC. The chain uses TRBV6-5 and TRBJ2-7, with D tentatively TRBD1 (6 bases). CDR3 length: 13 residues. In germline, CDR1 is MNHEY, CDR2 SVGAGI. Trimming took off 4 bases at V and 6 bases at J, with 13 bases between the two ends.

J is TRBJ2-7 and V is TRBV5-1, with 9 positions matching TRBD1. Per germline, CDR1 SGHRS and CDR2 YFSETQ. With 4 bases clipped from V and 6 bases from J, the junction kept 11 bases outside the gene matches. The CDR3 extends over 15 amino acids. The CDR3 region has the DNA TGCGCCAGCAGCCCTACCCCCGGGACAGGGATCGAGCAGTACTTC. Translated: CASSPTPGTGIEQYF.

The chain employs TRBV28 and TRBJ1-5, with 9 bases aligning to TRBD1. Trimming cost V 6 bases and J 0 bases; bases outside gene matches: 18. The CDR3 has 20 amino acids. Germline lookup yields CDR1 MDHEN and CDR2 SYDVKM. The CDR3 protein is CASSGGTGFRREHSNQPQHF. Here the CDR3 DNA reads TGTGCCAGCAGCGGGGGGACAGGGTTTCGTCGAGAGCATAGCAATCAGCCCCAGCATTTT.

This chain links TRBV7-8 with TRBJ2-7; D may be TRBD2 (5 bases). The V end was cut by 1 base, the J end by 7 bases, with 14 bases between. The CDR3 contains 14 residues. CDR1 is SGHVS, CDR2 FQNEAQ, per germline. The CDR3 bases are TGTGCCAGCAGCTTAGGGGGTCTGAGAGGGGAGCAGTACTTC. Encoded protein: CASSLGGLRGEQYF. Combining the CDR3 with reference TRBV7-8 and TRBJ2-7 gives the whole variable domain GAGVSQSPRYKVAKRGQDVALRCDPISGHVSLFWYQQALGQGPEFLTYFQNEAQLDKSGLPSDRFFAERPEGSVSTLKIQRTQQEDSAVYLCASSLGGLRGEQYFGPGTRLTVT.

The chain employs TRBV28 and TRBJ1-1; TRBD1 matches at 7 bases. Germline V lookup: CDR1 MDHEN, CDR2 SYDVKM. The V gene end was trimmed by 6 bases and the J gene end by 4 bases; junction bases not matched to a gene: 8. The CDR3 runs to 14 residues. For the CDR3, the DNA is TGTGCCAGCAGGTTGGGACAGAAAAGCACTGAAGCTTTCTTT. This codes for CASRLGQKSTEAFF. Supplemented by reference TRBV28 and TRBJ1-1, the full variable domain reads DVKVTQSSRYLVKRTGEKVFLECVQDMDHENMFWYRQDPGLGLRLIYFSYDVKMKEKGDIPEGYSVSREKKERFSLILESASTNQTSMYLCASRLGQKSTEAFFGQGTRLTVV.

The count of this clone is one. J is TRBJ2-7 and V is TRBV14; 8 bases map to TRBD1. Germline V lookup: CDR1 SGHDN, CDR2 FVKESK. The V gene end was trimmed by 5 bases and the J gene end by 0 bases; junction bases not matched to a gene: 12. This CDR3 spans 17 amino acids. DNA for the CDR3: TGTGCCAGCAGCAGATCCCCGGGACAGGTTATCTCCTACGAGCAGTACTTC. Translated, it gives CASSRSPGQVISYEQYF.

The chain is built from TRBV28 and TRBJ1-1; unclear D gene. Germline lookup yields CDR1 MDHEN and CDR2 SYDVKM. This CDR3 has 13 amino acids. Trimming shortened V by 3 bases and J by 8 bases, and 13 bases separated the two germline ends. This CDR3 reads CASSLVQVSEAFF. CDR3 DNA sequence: TGTGCCAGCAGTTTGGTTCAGGTATCGGAAGCTTTCTTT.

This clone appeared a few times. The CDR3 spells CASSRSSYEQYF. The CDR3 DNA follows: TGTGCCAGCTCCAGAAGCTCCTACGAGCAGTACTTC. This sequence joins TRBV7-9 and TRBJ2-7; D is unresolved. The CDR3 sequence is 12 residues long. The ends were cut back, 8 bases at V and 0 bases at J, with 8 bases in the middle. Germline values: CDR1 SEHNR, CDR2 FQNEAQ (reference sequence).

This rearrangement joins TRBV7-9 to TRBJ2-7; 11 nucleotides match TRBD2. Germline-derived CDR1 and CDR2 are SEHNR and FQNEAQ (reference sequence). J gave up 4 bases and V 2 bases, and 13 bases lay outside the gene matches. The CDR3 consists of 18 residues. The CDR3 is CASSLSGGFTSGSYEQYF. Written as DNA, the CDR3 is TGTGCCAGCAGCTTATCCGGTGGCTTTACTAGCGGGAGTTACGAGCAGTACTTC. Supplemented by reference TRBV7-9 and TRBJ2-7, the full variable domain reads DTGVSQNPRHKITKRGQNVTFRCDPISEHNRLYWYRQTLGQGPEFLTYFQNEAQLEKSRLLSDRFSAERPKGSFSTLEIQRTEQGDSAMYLCASSLSGGFTSGSYEQYFGPGTRLTVT.

The CDR3 loop reads CASSGQGRSDEQFF. The CDR3 nucleotides read TGTGCCAGCAGTGGACAGGGACGGAGCGATGAGCAGTTCTTC. This chain uses TRBV6-1 with TRBJ2-1; 7 bases map to TRBD1. The CDR3 contains 14 residues. Germline CDR1 is MNHNS and CDR2 is SASEGT. The trim removed 4 bases at V and 8 bases at J, leaving 8 bases unmatched.